This is a list of T cell receptor beta chains from one sample in a study of identical twins. TCRdb called the 5' RACE reads again in MiXCR, with one record for every CDR3 protein. The repertoire holds about 520,000 distinct CDR3 sequences, 20% to 25% seen once, with approximately 0.95% in the top ten. In addition, the sample was reused for a study of T cells expressing NK-cell markers.

Sequenced input: CD4+ T cells sorted from blood. The source of these receptors is a woman aged 18-35 years in good health. Each CDR3 is given with its conserved first and last residue. A D gene is named only where the DNA matches it firmly. Not every row has a clone size; where given, it reads once, few, many or a size class.

D: TRBD1
size: few
J: TRBJ2-7
V: TRBV4-3
CDR3: CASSQDPGTAPYEQYF
DNA: TGCGCCAGCAGCCAAGATCCCGGGACAGCCCCATACGAGCAGTACTTC

D: .
size: .
J: TRBJ2-7
V: TRBV20-1
CDR3: CSASPGVGEQYF
DNA: TGCAGTGCTAGTCCAGGGGTCGGCGAGCAGTACTTC

D: .
size: .
J: TRBJ2-1
V: TRBV18
CDR3: CASSRPGDNEQFF
DNA: TGTGCCAGCTCAAGACCCGGGGACAATGAGCAGTTCTTC

D: .
size: .
J: TRBJ2-3
V: TRBV12-3/TRBV12-4
CDR3: CASSWTAYTDTQYF
DNA: TGTGCCAGCAGTTGGACAGCCTACACAGATACGCAGTATTTT

D: .
size: few
J: TRBJ2-5
V: TRBV30
CDR3: CAWSGLARETQYF
DNA: TGTGCCTGGAGCGGCTTGGCGCGCGAGACCCAGTACTTC

D: TRBD2
size: few
J: TRBJ2-5
V: TRBV18
CDR3: CASSVAGGHQETQYF
DNA: TGTGCCAGCTCCGTAGCGGGAGGACATCAAGAGACCCAGTACTTC

D: .
size: .
J: TRBJ1-6
V: TRBV4-1
CDR3: CASSKSYSPLHF
DNA: TGCGCCAGCAGTAAAAGCTATTCACCCCTCCACTTT

D: .
size: .
J: TRBJ2-7
V: TRBV7-7
CDR3: CASSLRPSSYEQYF
DNA: TGTGCTAGCAGCTTACGACCGAGCTCCTACGAGCAGTACTTC

D: .
size: .
J: TRBJ2-2
V: TRBV7-8
CDR3: CASSFRPVLGELFF
DNA: TGTGCCAGCAGCTTTCGGCCCGTTCTCGGGGAGCTGTTTTTT

D: TRBD1
size: .
J: TRBJ1-2
V: TRBV9
CDR3: CASSTRDRVGGYTF
DNA: TGTGCCAGCAGCACACGGGACAGGGTGGGCGGCTACACCTTC

D: TRBD2
size: few
J: TRBJ2-1
V: TRBV29-1
CDR3: CSVDGRAGEQFF
DNA: TGCAGCGTTGATGGGAGGGCAGGGGAGCAGTTCTTC

D: TRBD1
size: .
J: TRBJ1-1
V: TRBV9
CDR3: CASSVGGQRLKGTEAFF
DNA: TGTGCCAGCAGCGTAGGGGGACAGAGACTAAAAGGGACTGAAGCTTTCTTT

D: .
size: few
J: TRBJ2-4
V: TRBV5-1
CDR3: CASYSPGEAQYF
DNA: TGCGCCAGTTACTCGCCCGGCGAGGCTCAGTACTTC

D: .
size: .
J: TRBJ2-7
V: TRBV12-3/TRBV12-4
CDR3: CASSLSGAGSYEQYF
DNA: TGTGCCAGCAGTTTATCAGGGGCGGGCTCCTACGAGCAGTACTTC

D: .
size: .
J: TRBJ2-7
V: TRBV6-5
CDR3: CASSYVQGSSYEQYF
DNA: TGTGCCAGCAGTTATGTCCAGGGGAGCTCCTACGAGCAGTACTTC

D: .
size: .
J: TRBJ1-5
V: TRBV12-3/TRBV12-4
CDR3: CASKGQFNQPQHF
DNA: TGTGCCAGCAAAGGACAGTTCAATCAGCCCCAGCATTTT

D: .
size: .
J: TRBJ2-1
V: TRBV6-6
CDR3: CASSRRGLNEQFF
DNA: TGTGCCAGCAGCCGACGGGGGCTCAATGAGCAGTTCTTC

D: .
size: few
J: TRBJ1-1
V: TRBV9
CDR3: CASSVASMITEAFF
DNA: TGTGCCAGCAGCGTAGCTTCAATGATCACTGAAGCTTTCTTT

D: .
size: many
J: TRBJ2-1
V: TRBV20-1
CDR3: CSAPLRGPNNEQFF
DNA: TGCAGTGCTCCCCTCCGGGGGCCTAACAATGAGCAGTTCTTC

D: TRBD2
size: once
J: TRBJ2-1
V: TRBV6-2/TRBV6-3
CDR3: CASSNTRWTSGGGREHNEQFF
DNA: TGTGCCAGCAGTAACACAAGATGGACTAGCGGGGGAGGCCGCGAACACAATGAGCAGTTCTTC

D: .
size: .
J: TRBJ2-5
V: TRBV6-5
CDR3: CASSNLKETQYF
DNA: TGTGCCAGCAGTAACCTAAAGGAGACCCAGTACTTC

D: .
size: few
J: TRBJ1-1
V: TRBV20-1
CDR3: CSARDSPNTEAFF
DNA: TGCAGTGCTAGGGACAGCCCAAACACTGAAGCTTTCTTT

D: .
size: few
J: TRBJ1-1
V: TRBV7-8
CDR3: CASSLVYTEAFF
DNA: TGTGCCAGCAGCTTAGTTTACACTGAAGCTTTCTTT

D: .
size: .
J: TRBJ2-5
V: TRBV20-1
CDR3: CSASRAVQETQYF
DNA: TGCAGTGCTAGTAGGGCGGTCCAAGAGACCCAGTACTTC

D: .
size: few
J: TRBJ2-7
V: TRBV6-5
CDR3: CASRDPIYEQYF
DNA: TGTGCCAGCAGAGACCCCATCTACGAGCAGTACTTC

D: .
size: .
J: TRBJ1-1
V: TRBV12-5
CDR3: CASGFAGTEAFF
DNA: TGTGCTAGTGGTTTTGCGGGCACTGAAGCTTTCTTT

D: TRBD2
size: .
J: TRBJ2-7
V: TRBV20-1
CDR3: CSARSGAGGPGNEQYF
DNA: TGCAGTGCTAGATCGGGAGCGGGAGGGCCTGGAAACGAGCAGTACTTC

D: .
size: few
J: TRBJ2-7
V: TRBV5-1
CDR3: CASSLVTDTYEQYF
DNA: TGCGCCAGCAGCTTGGTGACGGATACCTACGAGCAGTACTTC

D: .
size: .
J: TRBJ2-1
V: TRBV4-1
CDR3: CASSQARLAYNEQFF
DNA: TGCGCCAGCAGCCAAGCCCGACTGGCCTACAATGAGCAGTTCTTC

D: .
size: .
J: TRBJ2-5
V: TRBV12-3/TRBV12-4
CDR3: CASSPHLTYPRETQYF
DNA: TGTGCCAGCAGTCCCCACCTCACGTACCCTCGAGAGACCCAGTACTTC

D: .
size: .
J: TRBJ2-3
V: TRBV5-1
CDR3: CAAKRGGHTDTQYF
DNA: TGCGCCGCCAAAAGGGGGGGCCACACAGATACGCAGTATTTT

D: .
size: .
J: TRBJ1-5
V: TRBV20-1
CDR3: CSAGGGPDQPQHF
DNA: TGCAGTGCTGGCGGGGGCCCCGATCAGCCCCAGCATTTT

D: TRBD1
size: many
J: TRBJ1-1
V: TRBV14
CDR3: CASSHSGTGGGGAFF
DNA: TGTGCCAGCAGCCACTCCGGGACAGGGGGCGGAGGAGCTTTCTTT

D: .
size: .
J: TRBJ2-3
V: TRBV7-9
CDR3: CASSSTTLTDTQYF
DNA: TGTGCCAGCAGCTCGACGACTCTCACAGATACGCAGTATTTT

D: .
size: .
J: TRBJ2-5
V: TRBV20-1
CDR3: CSASTAKAKETQYF
DNA: TGCAGTGCTAGCACGGCTAAGGCTAAGGAGACCCAGTACTTC

D: TRBD1
size: many
J: TRBJ1-2
V: TRBV7-9
CDR3: CASSPTGGTGYTF
DNA: TGTGCCAGCAGCCCGACAGGGGGCACGGGCTACACCTTC

D: .
size: .
J: TRBJ1-1
V: TRBV29-1
CDR3: CSVLRRGTNTEAFF
DNA: TGCAGCGTCCTCCGCCGGGGGACTAACACTGAAGCTTTCTTT

D: .
size: few
J: TRBJ1-1
V: TRBV10-3
CDR3: CASRGPRDTEAFF
DNA: TGTGCCTCAAGAGGGCCCAGGGACACTGAAGCTTTCTTT

D: TRBD1
size: .
J: TRBJ1-2
V: TRBV7-9
CDR3: CASCQGAGNYGYTF
DNA: TGTGCCAGCTGCCAGGGGGCAGGTAACTATGGCTACACCTTC

D: .
size: .
J: TRBJ2-7
V: TRBV9
CDR3: CASSSSTYEQYF
DNA: TGTGCCAGCAGCTCGTCGACCTACGAGCAGTACTTC

D: TRBD2
size: .
J: TRBJ2-7
V: TRBV4-3
CDR3: CASSQAPPTGGSYEQYF
DNA: TGCGCCAGCAGCCAAGCACCCCCAACGGGAGGCTCCTACGAGCAGTACTTC

D: TRBD2
size: few
J: TRBJ2-1
V: TRBV20-1
CDR3: CSANSGLAGVREQFF
DNA: TGCAGTGCTAATTCTGGACTAGCGGGAGTTCGTGAGCAGTTCTTC

D: .
size: .
J: TRBJ2-3
V: TRBV3-1
CDR3: CASTANPSTDTQYF
DNA: TGTGCCAGCACCGCCAACCCTAGCACAGATACGCAGTATTTT

D: TRBD2
size: many
J: TRBJ2-1
V: TRBV6-5
CDR3: CASSYITSGGIEEQFF
DNA: TGTGCCAGCAGTTACATTACTAGCGGGGGGATCGAGGAGCAGTTCTTC

D: .
size: few
J: TRBJ2-5
V: TRBV20-1
CDR3: CSARGAIQETQYF
DNA: TGCAGTGCTAGGGGGGCAATCCAAGAGACCCAGTACTTC

D: .
size: .
J: TRBJ2-7
V: TRBV11-2
CDR3: CASSLMYPTGDISYEQYF
DNA: TGTGCCAGCAGCTTGATGTATCCCACAGGCGACATCTCCTACGAGCAGTACTTC